This TCR beta chain emerged from a study of HIV-infected children after antiretroviral therapy interruption. In this sample, this clonotype turned up many times. Treatment indicated: PENTA 11 planned treatment interruption arm or continuous ART arm. Unique molecular identifiers were included in an RNA-based 3' RACE TCR library. MiXCR was run by TCRdb on the 3' RACE reads, yielding one entry per CDR3 protein. The table includes about 15,000 distinct CDR3 sequences, more than 3% detected once. V was trimmed by 6 bases and J by 8 bases, leaving 19 bases between them. Germline lookup yields CDR1 MDHEN and CDR2 SYDVKM. The length of the CDR3 is 15 residues.

The starting material was CD45RA+ CD4+ T cells from PBMCs, obtained from a donor given antiretroviral therapy, either interrupted or continuous. As for subset: naive CD4+ CD45RA+ CD45RO- T cells. This sequence originates from a child between 2 and 17 years old with HIV. This chain links TRBV28 with TRBJ1-4; possibly TRBD1 for D (6 bases). CDR3: CASSLGGAKGEKLFF. CDR3 nucleotides: TGTGCCAGCAGCCTTGGGGGGGCCAAGGGCGAAAAACTGTTTTTT. The variable domain in full, with the rest retrieved from reference TRBV28 and TRBJ1-4, is DVKVTQSSRYLVKRTGEKVFLECVQDMDHENMFWYRQDPGLGLRLIYFSYDVKMKEKGDIPEGYSVSREKKERFSLILESASTNQTSMYLCASSLGGAKGEKLFFGSGTQLSVL.